This is a list of T cell receptor beta chains from one sample in a study of blood T cell repertoires in COVID-19. Sequencing was performed with immunoSEQ multiplex PCR; in TCRdb, only in-frame clones are kept and a portion is missing. The sample holds 150,000 to 200,000 clones, roughly 77% seen once. The sample consisted of peripheral blood. The source is a woman aged 40 to 50 with COVID-19, enrolled during active disease. Each CDR3 is given with its conserved first and last residue. The order of the fields is clone size, J gene, V gene, D gene, CDR3 protein, CDR3 DNA. D genes are given only for firm matches. Clone size is stated in some rows and not others, as once, few, many or a class when expanded.

. | TRBJ1-2 | TRBV10-3 | . | CAISGGRGANYGYTF | TGTGCCATCAGTGGCGGCAGGGGAGCCAACTATGGCTACACCTTC
. | TRBJ2-7 | TRBV7-2 | TRBD2 | CASSSSGGTSYEQYF | TGTGCCAGCAGCTCAAGCGGGGGGACCTCCTACGAGCAGTACTTC
once | TRBJ2-5 | TRBV21-1 | . | CASSIGEYQETQYF | TGTGCCAGCAGCATTGGGGAGTACCAAGAGACCCAGTACTTC
. | TRBJ2-7 | TRBV4-2 | TRBD1 | CASSQTPGGQGAVLYF | TGTGCCAGCAGCCAAACACCCGGGGGACAGGGGGCTGTTTTGTACTTC
few | TRBJ2-2 | TRBV27 | TRBD1 | CASMTGVTGELFF | TGTGCCAGCATGACAGGGGTCACCGGGGAGCTGTTTTTT
few | TRBJ2-7 | TRBV5-1 | TRBD1 | CASSLTLTGPNEQYF | TGCGCCAGCAGCTTGACCCTGACAGGGCCCAACGAGCAGTACTTC
once | TRBJ1-2 | TRBV9 | . | CASSPGNYGYTF | TGTGCCAGCAGCCCAGGGAACTATGGCTACACCTTC
. | TRBJ1-1 | TRBV5-1 | TRBD1 | CASTRQGTNTEAFF | TGCGCCAGCACCCGACAGGGGACGAACACTGAAGCTTTCTTT
. | TRBJ2-7 | TRBV2 | . | CASSGVYEQYF | TGTGCCAGCAGTGGCGTTTACGAGCAGTACTTC
. | TRBJ1-6 | TRBV5-6 | TRBD1 | CASSRLDRDNSPLHF | TGTGCCAGCAGCCGACTGGACAGGGATAATTCACCCCTCCACTTT
. | TRBJ2-7 | TRBV10-2 | . | CASSEGLPTYEQYF | TGCGCCAGCAGTGAGGGGCTGCCAACCTACGAGCAGTACTTC
. | TRBJ2-3 | TRBV24-1 | TRBD1 | CATSDWDRDTQYF | TGTGCCACCAGTGATTGGGACAGAGATACGCAGTATTTT
. | TRBJ2-7 | TRBV10-3 | TRBD2 | CAISTPTSGASYEQYF | TGTGCCATCAGTACACCTACTAGCGGAGCCTCCTACGAGCAGTACTTC
. | TRBJ1-6 | TRBV11-2 | TRBD1 | CASSQTGVLSSPLHF | TGTGCCAGCAGCCAGACAGGGGTTTTGAGCTCACCCCTCCACTTT
. | TRBJ2-1 | TRBV19 | TRBD2 | CASSILSGTSGNNEQFF | TGTGCCAGTAGTATCCTCAGTGGGACTAGCGGAAACAATGAGCAGTTCTTC
. | TRBJ2-1 | TRBV6-6 | TRBD2 | CASKLAGGYNEQFF | TGTGCCAGCAAATTAGCGGGAGGGTACAATGAGCAGTTCTTC
. | TRBJ2-2 | TRBV7-2 | TRBD2 | CASSPRGGNTGELFF | TGTGCCAGCAGCCCCCGGGGGGGGAACACCGGGGAGCTGTTTTTT
. | TRBJ2-7 | TRBV7-2 | . | CASSRRQGGIEQYF | TGTGCCAGCAGCCGCCGACAGGGAGGTATCGAGCAGTACTTC
. | TRBJ1-5 | TRBV6-6 | TRBD1 | CATSGQEFQPQHF | TGTGCCACATCCGGACAGGAGTTTCAGCCCCAGCATTTT
. | TRBJ1-3 | TRBV7-9 | TRBD1 | CASSLSTGKNTIYF | TGTGCCAGCAGCTTATCGACAGGGAAGAACACCATATATTTT
. | TRBJ2-7 | TRBV18 | TRBD1 | CASSPLPDRANEQYF | TGTGCCAGCTCACCGCTCCCGGACAGGGCAAACGAGCAGTACTTC
. | TRBJ2-7 | TRBV3-1/TRBV3-2 | . | CASSPGALASYEQYF | TGTGCCAGCAGCCCAGGTGCTTTGGCCTCCTACGAGCAGTACTTC
. | TRBJ1-1 | TRBV7-9 | . | CASSLDPTGAEAFF | TGTGCCAGCAGCTTAGATCCGACGGGGGCTGAAGCTTTCTTT
. | TRBJ2-7 | TRBV7-9 | TRBD2 | CASSFSGGAYEQYF | TGTGCCAGCAGCTTCAGCGGGGGGGCCTACGAGCAGTACTTC
. | TRBJ1-2 | TRBV27 | . | CASSLRRTGKANYGYTF | TGTGCCAGCAGTTTAAGGCGTACAGGGAAGGCTAACTATGGCTACACCTTC
. | TRBJ1-2 | TRBV18 | TRBD1 | CASGHETGVGYTF | TGTGCCAGCGGACACGAGACAGGGGTTGGCTACACCTTC
few | TRBJ1-5 | TRBV7-2 | TRBD1 | CASSPTGPGEPQHF | TGTGCCAGCAGTCCGACAGGGCCCGGGGAGCCCCAGCATTTT
. | TRBJ1-2 | TRBV7-2 | TRBD1 | CASSLVGGQVNYGYTF | TGTGCCAGCAGCTTAGTAGGGGGACAGGTTAACTATGGCTACACCTTC
. | TRBJ2-1 | TRBV7-2 | . | CASSPGTPKQFF | TGTGCCAGCAGCCCCGGGACTCCTAAGCAGTTCTTC
. | TRBJ1-2 | TRBV10-3 | . | CAITGGEGTNYGYTF | TGTGCCATCACCGGAGGTGAAGGAACAAACTATGGCTACACCTTC
. | TRBJ2-2 | TRBV14 | . | CASSQVTAGELFF | TGTGCCAGCAGCCAAGTTACGGCCGGGGAGCTGTTTTTT
. | TRBJ2-2 | TRBV24-1 | . | CATSDSQGLPGELFF | TGTGCCACCAGTGATTCCCAGGGATTACCCGGGGAGCTGTTTTTT
. | TRBJ2-5 | TRBV27 | . | CASSSYLQETQYF | TGTGCCAGCAGTTCCTACCTCCAAGAGACCCAGTACTTC
. | TRBJ1-1 | TRBV29-1 | TRBD1 | CSVNRGPDTEAFF | TGCAGCGTTAACAGGGGGCCGGATACTGAAGCTTTCTTT
. | TRBJ2-3 | TRBV7-8 | TRBD2 | CASSFGLVSDTQYF | TGTGCCAGCAGCTTTGGACTAGTGTCGGATACGCAGTATTTT
few | TRBJ1-2 | TRBV11-1 | TRBD1 | CASSRGQTYGYTF | TGTGCCAGCAGCCGGGGACAGACCTATGGCTACACCTTC
few | TRBJ2-3 | TRBV6-5 | TRBD2 | CASTPSGGGTDTQYF | TGTGCCAGCACTCCTAGCGGTGGAGGCACAGATACGCAGTATTTT
. | TRBJ1-4 | TRBV7-2 | . | CASSLNSNEKLFF | TGTGCCAGCAGCTTAAACTCTAATGAAAAACTGTTTTTT
. | TRBJ1-2 | TRBV30 | TRBD1 | CAWIGQGGFYGYTF | TGTGCCTGGATAGGACAGGGAGGTTTCTATGGCTACACCTTC
. | TRBJ2-3 | TRBV18 | . | CASSHGQIDTDTQYF | TGTGCCAGCTCACATGGGCAGATCGACACAGATACGCAGTATTTT
. | TRBJ2-7 | TRBV19 | TRBD2 | CASKIGGGPMYEQYF | TGTGCCAGTAAAATCGGCGGGGGACCCATGTACGAGCAGTACTTC
. | TRBJ2-5 | TRBV7-6 | TRBD1 | CASSQLGTGVTETQYF | TGTGCCAGCAGCCAGTTAGGGACAGGGGTTACAGAGACCCAGTACTTC
. | TRBJ1-2 | TRBV14 | . | CASSQGVRAGGYTF | TGTGCCAGCAGCCAAGGGGTCAGGGCCGGTGGCTACACCTTC
. | TRBJ2-2 | TRBV5-1 | TRBD2 | CASSGGLAGRTGELFF | TGCGCCAGCAGCGGAGGATTAGCGGGAAGGACCGGGGAGCTGTTTTTT
. | TRBJ2-2 | TRBV6-5 | TRBD2 | CAVSGGNTGELFF | TGTGCCGTTTCGGGGGGGAACACCGGGGAGCTGTTTTTT
. | TRBJ1-3 | TRBV21-1 | . | CASSKIGTIYF | TGTGCCAGCAGCAAGATCGGCACCATATATTTT
. | TRBJ1-2 | TRBV3-1/TRBV3-2 | TRBD1 | CASSQGLPGQGVGGYTF | TGTGCCAGCAGCCAAGGTTTACCGGGACAGGGGGTCGGTGGCTACACCTTC
. | TRBJ1-6 | TRBV2 | TRBD1 | CASRPGQGNSPLHF | TGTGCCAGCAGGCCGGGACAGGGGAATTCACCCCTCCACTTT
. | TRBJ2-5 | TRBV6-5 | TRBD1 | CATSTGEERETQYF | TGTGCCACCTCGACAGGGGAGGAGAGAGAGACCCAGTACTTC
. | TRBJ2-1 | TRBV28 | . | CASSFWGGGGYNEQFF | TGTGCCAGCAGTTTCTGGGGGGGCGGAGGCTACAATGAGCAGTTCTTC
few | TRBJ2-1 | TRBV6-5 | TRBD2 | CASSSLLAGGHYEQFF | TGTGCCAGCAGTTCCCTACTAGCGGGAGGGCATTATGAGCAGTTCTTC
. | TRBJ1-2 | TRBV15 | . | CATSIGGGYGYTF | TGTGCCACCAGCATCGGCGGAGGGTATGGCTACACCTTC